This TCR beta chain emerged from a study of tumor and adjacent non-tumor tissue in lung cancer. Whole-study context: Aged 31 to 76 years, patients included 10 men and 4 to 6 women with stage I to III disease.

Three rounds of nested PCR, following a modified ARM-PCR protocol, produced the TCRbeta library. TCRdb fed the multiplex PCR reads into MiXCR, producing one record per CDR3 protein. The sample holds 81,000 or so distinct CDR3 sequences, approximately 78% seen once. The template was RNA from unsorted bulk tissue. More than 3 cm separated this lung sample from the edge of the tumor. Trimming cost V 0 bases and J 6 bases, with 12 bases left between them. Germline V gene lookup returns CDR1 MNHEY and CDR2 SVGAGI. CDR3 size: 16 residues. This chain joins TRBV6-5 and TRBJ2-6, with a weak D call TRBD2 (6 bases). The sequencing sample was made of distant non-tumor lung tissue. This TCR came from a man aged 55 to 70 with non-small cell lung cancer. The CDR3 loop is CASSYSEGVVANVLTF. In nucleotides, the CDR3 is TGTGCCAGCAGTTACTCGGAGGGAGTTGTGGCCAACGTCCTGACTTTC.